Below, one T cell receptor beta chain is given with its context. This sample is part of a study of technical replicates of blood from a handful of donors. The data were produced by immunoSEQ multiplex PCR, yet TCRdb's version contains in-frame clones alone and is incomplete. The profile shows about 59,000 clones, around 95% of them singletons. V was cut by 1 base and J by 1 base, with 15 bases left in between. Germline CDR1 and CDR2: LGHNA and YSLEER. This CDR3 is 17 amino acids long. The material sequenced was PBMCs. The receptor was derived from a human donor in good health. Some clones in this sample may be carry-over from other donors' samples. The chain carries TRBV4-3 and TRBJ2-3; a weak D match, TRBD2 (6 bases). The chain's CDR3 is CASSQGGLGLGTDTQYF. CDR3 nucleotides: TGCGCCAGCAGCCAAGGGGGACTGGGCTTGGGCACAGATACGCAGTATTTT.